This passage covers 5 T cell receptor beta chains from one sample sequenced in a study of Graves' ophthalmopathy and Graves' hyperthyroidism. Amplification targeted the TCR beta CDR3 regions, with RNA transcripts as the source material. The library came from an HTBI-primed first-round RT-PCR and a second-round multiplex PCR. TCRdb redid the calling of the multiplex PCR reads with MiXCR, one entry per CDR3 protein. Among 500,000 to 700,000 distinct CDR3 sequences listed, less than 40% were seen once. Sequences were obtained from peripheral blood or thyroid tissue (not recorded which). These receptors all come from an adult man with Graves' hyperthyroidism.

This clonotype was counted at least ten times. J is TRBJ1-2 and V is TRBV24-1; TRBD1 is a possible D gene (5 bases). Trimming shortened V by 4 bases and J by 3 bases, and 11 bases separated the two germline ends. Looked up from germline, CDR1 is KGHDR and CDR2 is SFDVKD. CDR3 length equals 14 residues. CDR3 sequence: CATSEPGTDYGYTF. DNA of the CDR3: TGTGCCACCAGTGAGCCCGGGACGGACTATGGCTACACCTTC.

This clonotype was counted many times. Written as DNA, the CDR3 is TGTGCCAGCGGTCGGGGCAGCCAAGAGACCCAGTACTTC. It yields the protein CASGRGSQETQYF. V and J are TRBV2 and TRBJ2-5; D could derive from TRBD1 or TRBD2 (5 bases each). The CDR3 runs 13 residues. V was shortened by 8 bases and J by 1 base, with 11 bases between the two germline ends. CDR1 and CDR2 from the germline V gene are SNHLY and FYNNEI.

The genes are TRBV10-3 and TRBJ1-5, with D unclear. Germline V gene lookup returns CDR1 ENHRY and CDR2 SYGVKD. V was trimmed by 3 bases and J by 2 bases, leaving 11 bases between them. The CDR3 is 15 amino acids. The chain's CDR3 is CAISDTRTGNQPQHF. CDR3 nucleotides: TGTGCCATCAGTGACACCAGAACGGGCAATCAGCCCCAGCATTTT.

CDR3 protein: CASSAGGGNQPQHF. The CDR3 DNA is TGTGCCAGCAGCGCAGGGGGGGGCAATCAGCCCCAGCATTTT. The rearrangement joins TRBV9 to TRBJ1-5; the match to TRBD1 covers 7 bases. After removal of 3 bases from V and 2 bases from J, the junction contained 2 bases not matched to a gene. Germline V lookup: CDR1 SGDLS, CDR2 YYNGEE. CDR3 length equals 14 residues.

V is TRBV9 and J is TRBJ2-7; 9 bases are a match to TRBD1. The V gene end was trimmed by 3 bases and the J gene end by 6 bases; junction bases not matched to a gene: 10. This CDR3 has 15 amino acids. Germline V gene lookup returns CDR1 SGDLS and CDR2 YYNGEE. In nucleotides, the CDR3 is TGTGCCAGCAGCGACCCCGCGACAGGGGGAGTCGAGCAGTACTTC. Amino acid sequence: CASSDPATGGVEQYF. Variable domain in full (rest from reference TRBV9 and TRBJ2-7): DSGVTQTPKHLITATGQRVTLRCSPRSGDLSVYWYQQSLDQGLQFLIQYYNGEERAKGNILERFSAQQFPDLHSELNLSSLELGDSALYFCASSDPATGGVEQYFGPGTRLTVT.